The clone carrying this T cell receptor beta chain was detected once. Authors' data handling: Cell counts per sample came from amplifying reference gene primers. Measured with immunoSEQ multiplex PCR; TCRdb has only the in-frame clones, and not every one. That table supplies the V and J calls and clone size; D and trimming were determined from the DNA. The sample holds about 280,000 clones, roughly 91% seen once. The source of the sample is a study of blood T cell repertoires in COVID-19. CDR3 length: 15 residues. V was pared by 2 bases and J by 3 bases, with 11 bases between. Looked up from germline, CDR1 is SGHTS and CDR2 is YDEGEE. Two negative PCRs, clearance, or symptom resolution characterized the recovered Cohort 3 donors.

The clonotype originates from a woman aged 55 to 70 who had recovered from COVID-19. The sequenced sample was PBMCs or T cells enriched from blood (not recorded which). The rearrangement joins TRBV5-8 to TRBJ1-4; tentative D call: TRBD1 (5 bases). The CDR3, as DNA: TGTGCCAGCAGCTTCCCGCCAGGGCCTAATGAAAAACTGTTTTTT. Its protein is CASSFPPGPNEKLFF. Together with reference TRBV5-8 and TRBJ1-4, the CDR3 gives the full variable domain: EAGVTQSPTHLIKTRGQQATLRCSPISGHTSVYWYQQALGLGLQFLLWYDEGEERNRGNFPPRFSGRQFPNYSSELNVNALELEDSALYLCASSFPPGPNEKLFFGSGTQLSVL.